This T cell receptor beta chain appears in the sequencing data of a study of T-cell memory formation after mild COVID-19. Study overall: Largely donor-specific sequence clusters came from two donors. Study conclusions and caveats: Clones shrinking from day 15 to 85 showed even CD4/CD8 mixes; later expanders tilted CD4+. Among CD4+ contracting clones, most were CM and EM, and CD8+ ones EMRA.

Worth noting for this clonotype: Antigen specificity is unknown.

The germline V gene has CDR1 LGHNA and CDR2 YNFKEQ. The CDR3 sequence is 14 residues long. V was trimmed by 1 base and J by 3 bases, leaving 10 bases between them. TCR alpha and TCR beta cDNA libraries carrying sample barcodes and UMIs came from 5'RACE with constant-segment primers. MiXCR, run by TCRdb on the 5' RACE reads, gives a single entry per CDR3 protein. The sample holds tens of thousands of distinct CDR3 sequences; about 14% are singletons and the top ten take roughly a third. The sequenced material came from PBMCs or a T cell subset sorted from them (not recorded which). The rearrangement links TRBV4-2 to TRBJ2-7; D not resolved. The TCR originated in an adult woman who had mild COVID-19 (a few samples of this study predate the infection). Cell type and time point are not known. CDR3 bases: TGTGCCAGCAGCCAAGTGGGGTCCGACTACGAGCAGTACTTC. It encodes CASSQVGSDYEQYF.